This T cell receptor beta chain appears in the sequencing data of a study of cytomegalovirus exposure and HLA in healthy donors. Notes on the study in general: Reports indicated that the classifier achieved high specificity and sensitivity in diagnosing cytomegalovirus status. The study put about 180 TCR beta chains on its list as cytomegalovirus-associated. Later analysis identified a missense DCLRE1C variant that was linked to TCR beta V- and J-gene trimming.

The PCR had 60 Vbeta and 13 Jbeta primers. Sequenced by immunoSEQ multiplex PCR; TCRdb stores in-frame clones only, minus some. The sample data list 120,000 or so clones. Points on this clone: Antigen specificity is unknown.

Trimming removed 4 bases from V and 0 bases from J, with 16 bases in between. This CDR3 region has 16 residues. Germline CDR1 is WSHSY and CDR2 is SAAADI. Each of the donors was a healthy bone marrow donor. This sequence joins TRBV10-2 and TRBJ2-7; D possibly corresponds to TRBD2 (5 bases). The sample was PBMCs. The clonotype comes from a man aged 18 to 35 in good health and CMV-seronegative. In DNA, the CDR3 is TGCGCCAGCAGTGGGCCCGAGCGGTATGGCTCCTACGAGCAGTACTTC. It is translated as CASSGPERYGSYEQYF.